These T cell receptor beta chains were read from a single sample in a study of OX40 agonist ivuxolimab in advanced cancers. Clones were read by immunoSEQ multiplex PCR, and TCRdb kept only the in-frame ones, dropping some. The repertoire holds about 120,000 clones, with around 91% as singletons. Sequenced material: CD4+ or CD8+ T cells sorted from blood, taken in a trial of the OX40 agonist ivuxolimab. These receptors were collected from an adult with an advanced solid tumor such as melanoma, head and neck, liver or kidney cancer. Both conserved end residues are part of each CDR3. A D gene is named only where the DNA matches it firmly. The listing skips clone size in some rows; elsewhere it reads once, few, many or a size class.

TRBV6-5	NA	TRBJ1-2	TRBD1	CASHRGRGWYGYTF	TGTGCCAGCCACAGGGGGAGAGGCTGGTATGGCTACACCTTC
TRBV29-1	NA	TRBJ2-1	TRBD1	CSVVRQGLNEQFF	TGCAGCGTTGTGCGACAGGGCCTGAATGAGCAGTTCTTC
TRBV11-3	once	TRBJ2-7	NA	CASSYREAYEQYF	TGTGCCAGCAGCTACAGGGAAGCCTACGAGCAGTACTTC
TRBV20-1	NA	TRBJ1-2	NA	CSASDLYGYTF	TGCAGTGCTAGCGACCTCTATGGCTACACCTTC
TRBV10-3	once	TRBJ2-3	NA	CAISARGPSTDTQYF	TGTGCCATCAGTGCCCGGGGCCCGAGCACAGATACGCAGTATTTT
TRBV27	few	TRBJ2-5	NA	CASAFGGPLETQYF	TGTGCCAGCGCCTTTGGGGGTCCTTTAGAGACCCAGTACTTC
TRBV19	NA	TRBJ2-5	NA	CASGPSRAETQYF	TGTGCCAGTGGACCTTCGCGGGCAGAGACCCAGTACTTC
TRBV28	NA	TRBJ1-2	TRBD1	CASTLGQGSYGYTF	TGTGCCAGCACCCTTGGACAGGGAAGCTATGGCTACACCTTC
TRBV11-2	NA	TRBJ2-7	NA	CASSFQGLGSYEQYF	TGTGCCAGCAGCTTCCAGGGTTTGGGCTCCTACGAGCAGTACTTC
TRBV9	NA	TRBJ1-1	NA	CASSASTRAREAFF	TGTGCCAGCAGCGCTTCTACCCGCGCCCGAGAAGCTTTCTTT
TRBV18	NA	TRBJ2-4	NA	CASSPRGAGAKNIQYF	TGTGCCAGCTCACCACGGGGCGCCGGGGCCAAAAACATTCAGTACTTC
TRBV6-1	NA	TRBJ1-4	NA	CASTPGAGNEKLFF	TGTGCCAGCACTCCAGGGGCAGGAAATGAAAAACTGTTTTTT
TRBV28	NA	TRBJ1-4	TRBD1	CASSSPTGDEKLFF	TGTGCCAGCAGTTCCCCGACAGGGGATGAAAAACTGTTTTTT
TRBV11-2	NA	TRBJ2-1	TRBD1	CASSPGQGAYNEQFF	TGTGCCAGCAGCCCGGGACAGGGGGCATATAATGAGCAGTTCTTC
TRBV5-1	NA	TRBJ2-5	NA	CASSLVAGAGETQYF	TGCGCCAGCAGTCTCGTGGCAGGGGCAGGAGAGACCCAGTACTTC
TRBV5-1	NA	TRBJ2-3	TRBD2	CASSLDLAGVDTQYF	TGCGCCAGCAGCTTGGATTTAGCGGGGGTAGATACGCAGTATTTT
TRBV28	once	TRBJ1-5	NA	CASRLGSNQPQHF	TGTGCCAGCAGGCTTGGGAGCAATCAGCCCCAGCATTTT
TRBV19	once	TRBJ2-5	NA	CASSVMTRQETQYF	TGTGCCAGTAGTGTAATGACCCGGCAGGAGACCCAGTACTTC
TRBV18	NA	TRBJ2-3	NA	CASSPRGLTLSTDTQYF	TGTGCCAGCTCACCAAGGGGACTTACACTTAGCACAGATACGCAGTATTTT
TRBV7-2	NA	TRBJ2-3	NA	CASRAGQNTDTQYF	TGTGCCAGCAGGGCGGGGCAGAACACAGATACGCAGTATTTT
TRBV6-6	NA	TRBJ2-1	NA	CASSYSKYNEQFF	TGTGCCAGCAGTTACTCCAAGTACAATGAGCAGTTCTTC
TRBV4-3	NA	TRBJ1-2	NA	CASSQEGFAGYTF	TGCGCCAGCAGCCAAGAGGGATTTGCTGGCTACACCTTC
TRBV5-5	NA	TRBJ1-5	TRBD1	CASSSGTGADNQPQHF	TGTGCCAGCAGCTCCGGCACAGGGGCCGACAATCAGCCCCAGCATTTT
TRBV4-1	NA	TRBJ2-7	NA	CASSRINREGYEQYF	TGCGCCAGCAGCCGAATTAACAGGGAGGGCTACGAGCAGTACTTC
TRBV5-6	NA	TRBJ1-5	NA	CASSPTEPQHF	TGTGCCAGCAGCCCGACAGAGCCCCAGCATTTT
TRBV27	NA	TRBJ2-7	NA	CASALVPGLNEQYF	TGTGCCAGCGCCCTGGTGCCAGGGCTTAACGAGCAGTACTTC
TRBV7-9	NA	TRBJ1-2	NA	CASSAGVGYTF	TGTGCCAGCAGCGCAGGGGTCGGCTACACCTTC
TRBV4-2	NA	TRBJ2-5	NA	CASSQGGVLETQYF	TGTGCCAGCAGCCAAGGAGGGGTTTTAGAGACCCAGTACTTC
TRBV7-2	NA	TRBJ1-5	NA	CASSLSLGQPQHF	TGTGCCAGCAGCTTATCTCTCGGGCAGCCCCAGCATTTT
TRBV7-3	NA	TRBJ1-1	NA	CASSLTVSTEAFF	TGTGCCAGCAGCTTAACAGTCAGCACTGAAGCTTTCTTT
TRBV18	few	TRBJ2-7	NA	CASSPLPDEQYF	TGTGCCAGCTCACCGCTCCCCGACGAGCAGTACTTC
TRBV15	once	TRBJ2-5	NA	CATSRVLNFWTETQYF	TGTGCCACCAGCAGAGTTTTAAACTTTTGGACGGAGACCCAGTACTTC
TRBV7-2	NA	TRBJ1-2	NA	CASSPGVADYGYTF	TGTGCCAGCAGCCCCGGTGTAGCCGACTATGGCTACACCTTC
TRBV6-5	once	TRBJ2-2	NA	CASRDIRTGELFF	TGTGCCAGCAGGGATATAAGAACCGGGGAGCTGTTTTTT
TRBV19	NA	TRBJ2-3	TRBD2	CASSTSPSGGTDTQYF	TGTGCCAGTAGTACCTCCCCTAGCGGGGGCACAGATACGCAGTATTTT
TRBV28	NA	TRBJ2-7	TRBD1	CAGEGQGYYEQYF	TGTGCCGGAGAGGGACAGGGTTACTACGAGCAGTACTTC
TRBV19	NA	TRBJ2-3	NA	CASSLRGTDTQYF	TGTGCCAGTAGTCTCAGGGGCACAGATACGCAGTATTTT
TRBV29-1	few	TRBJ1-1	TRBD1	CSPTGQGNTEAFF	TGCAGCCCGACGGGACAGGGGAACACTGAAGCTTTCTTT
TRBV7-9	NA	TRBJ2-2	NA	CASSADRLVGELFF	TGTGCCAGCAGCGCAGACAGATTGGTCGGGGAGCTGTTTTTT
TRBV7-2	NA	TRBJ2-3	NA	CASSLAQNRPTDTQYF	TGTGCCAGCAGCTTAGCCCAAAACAGGCCCACAGATACGCAGTATTTT
TRBV27	NA	TRBJ1-4	TRBD1	CASSSRQGAWGFSNEKLFF	TGTGCCAGCAGTTCCCGACAGGGGGCATGGGGGTTCTCTAATGAAAAACTGTTTTTT
TRBV6-6	NA	TRBJ2-2	NA	CASRSTRDTGELFF	TGTGCCAGCAGATCAACAAGGGACACCGGGGAGCTGTTTTTT
TRBV18	NA	TRBJ2-2	TRBD2	CASSPPAAGGNTGELFF	TGTGCCAGCTCACCACCAGCAGCGGGGGGGAACACCGGGGAGCTGTTTTTT
TRBV13	once	TRBJ2-1	TRBD2	CASSAGTSYEQFF	TGTGCCAGCAGCGCCGGGACTAGCTATGAGCAGTTCTTC
TRBV4-2	NA	TRBJ2-4	TRBD1	CASLGQGKNIQYF	TGTGCCAGCTTAGGACAGGGGAAAAACATTCAGTACTTC
TRBV6-1	once	TRBJ2-7	NA	CASSDGRTYEQYF	TGTGCCAGCAGTGACGGGCGGACCTACGAGCAGTACTTC
TRBV6-4	NA	TRBJ2-5	TRBD2	CASSVNGGASGTQYF	TGTGCCAGCAGTGTTAACGGGGGGGCCTCCGGGACCCAGTACTTC
TRBV7-2	NA	TRBJ2-1	TRBD1	CASSLGTGTHNEQFF	TGTGCCAGCAGCTTAGGGACAGGGACTCACAATGAGCAGTTCTTC
TRBV30	NA	TRBJ1-3	NA	CASPLTGNSGNTIYF	TGTGCCTCTCCGCTGACAGGCAACTCTGGAAACACCATATATTTT
TRBV27	few	TRBJ2-3	TRBD1	CASRLFDRGIGDTQYF	TGTGCCAGCAGACTCTTCGACAGGGGTATTGGAGATACGCAGTATTTT
TRBV18	NA	TRBJ2-1	TRBD2	CASSASGGAINEQFF	TGTGCCAGCTCAGCTAGCGGGGGGGCCATCAATGAGCAGTTCTTC
TRBV5-4	NA	TRBJ2-7	NA	CASSLYQGTYEQYF	TGTGCCAGCAGCTTGTATCAGGGAACCTACGAGCAGTACTTC
TRBV5-6	NA	TRBJ1-2	NA	CASSSTGDYGYTF	TGTGCCAGCAGCTCGACGGGGGACTATGGCTACACCTTC
TRBV6-5	NA	TRBJ1-2	NA	CASSYSQGRGYTF	TGTGCCAGCAGTTACTCCCAGGGAAGGGGCTACACCTTC
TRBV6-5	NA	TRBJ2-7	NA	CASSYSAGRTEYEQYF	TGTGCCAGCAGTTACTCGGCAGGGCGGACCGAATACGAGCAGTACTTC